This T cell receptor (beta chain) is from a study of spatial heterogeneity in lung cancer. Study at large: Each unique TCR and UMI combination was seen more than ten times on average in raw reads.

TCRdb reprocessed the 5' RACE reads with MiXCR, giving one entry per CDR3 protein. The profile shows about 38,000 distinct CDR3 sequences, around 7% of them singletons. The length of the CDR3 is 15 residues. The germline V gene has CDR1 SGHNT and CDR2 YYREEE (reference sequence). After removal of 0 bases from V and 3 bases from J, the junction contained 4 bases not matched to a gene. This clonotype was picked up many times. Its specificity is not known. Study findings and constraints: Whereas they appeared in blood less at follow-up, ubiquitous expanded tumor TCRs appeared there more at resection.

Time point meaning: sample taken at primary tumor resection. Without sorting, whole RNA was sequenced from tumor, nontumor lung or frozen PBMC. Patients with untreated early-stage non-small cell lung cancer, numbering 72, were the donors. The sample consisted of PBMCs, taken at surgery. The receptor was isolated from a male donor with early-stage non-small cell lung cancer. V gene TRBV5-4 combines with J gene TRBJ2-7; the match to TRBD2 covers 9 bases. CDR3 amino acids: CASSLGASGVYEQYF. DNA for the CDR3: TGTGCCAGCAGCTTGGGGGCTAGCGGGGTCTACGAGCAGTACTTC.